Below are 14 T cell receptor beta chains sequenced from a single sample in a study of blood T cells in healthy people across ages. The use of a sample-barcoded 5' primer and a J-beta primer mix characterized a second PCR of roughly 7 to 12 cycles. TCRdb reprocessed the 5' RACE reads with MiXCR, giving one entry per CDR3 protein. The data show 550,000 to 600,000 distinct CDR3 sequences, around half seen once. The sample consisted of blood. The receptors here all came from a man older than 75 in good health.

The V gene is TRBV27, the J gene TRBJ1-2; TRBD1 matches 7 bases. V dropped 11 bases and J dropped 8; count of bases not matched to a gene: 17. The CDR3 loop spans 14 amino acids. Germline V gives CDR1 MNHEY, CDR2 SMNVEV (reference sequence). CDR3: CAQQANEGAAGYTF. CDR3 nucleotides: TGTGCCCAGCAGGCTAACGAGGGGGCGGCCGGCTACACCTTC.

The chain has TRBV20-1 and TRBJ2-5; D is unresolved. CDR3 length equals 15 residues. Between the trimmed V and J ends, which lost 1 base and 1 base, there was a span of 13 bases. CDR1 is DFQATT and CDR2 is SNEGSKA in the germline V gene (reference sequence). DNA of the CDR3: TGCAGTGCTAGAGGGGGTTGGTTGCCCCAAGAGACCCAGTACTTC. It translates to CSARGGWLPQETQYF.

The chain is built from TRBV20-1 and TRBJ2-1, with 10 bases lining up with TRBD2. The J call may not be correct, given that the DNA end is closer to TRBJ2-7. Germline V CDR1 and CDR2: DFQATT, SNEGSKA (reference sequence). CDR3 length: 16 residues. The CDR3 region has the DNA TGCAGTGCTAGAGACGACCTAGCGGGGGTGTACAATGAGCAGTACTTC. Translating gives CSARDDLAGVYNEQYF.

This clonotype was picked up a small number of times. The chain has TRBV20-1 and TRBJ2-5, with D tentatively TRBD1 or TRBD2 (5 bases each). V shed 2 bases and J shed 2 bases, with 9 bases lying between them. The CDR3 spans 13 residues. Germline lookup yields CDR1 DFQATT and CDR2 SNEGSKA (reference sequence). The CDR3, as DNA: TGCAGTGCTAGATTGGGGACGCAAGAGACCCAGTACTTC. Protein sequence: CSARLGTQETQYF.

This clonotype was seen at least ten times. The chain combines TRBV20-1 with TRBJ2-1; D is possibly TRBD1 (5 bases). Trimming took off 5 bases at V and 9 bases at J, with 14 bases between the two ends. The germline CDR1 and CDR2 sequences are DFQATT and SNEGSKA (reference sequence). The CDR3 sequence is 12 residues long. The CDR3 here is CSAVQEFREQFF. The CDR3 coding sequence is TGCAGTGCTGTACAGGAGTTTCGTGAGCAGTTCTTC.

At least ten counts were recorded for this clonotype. Here the CDR3 DNA reads TGCAGCGGCGTACTAGCGTACAATGAGCAGTTCTTC. Translated, it gives CSGVLAYNEQFF. This chain uses TRBV29-1 with TRBJ2-1; 7 bases map to TRBD2. Trimming removed 7 bases from V and 4 bases from J; junction bases left unmatched: 4. The germline CDR1 and CDR2 sequences are SQVTM and ANQGSEA. This CDR3 comprises 12 residues.

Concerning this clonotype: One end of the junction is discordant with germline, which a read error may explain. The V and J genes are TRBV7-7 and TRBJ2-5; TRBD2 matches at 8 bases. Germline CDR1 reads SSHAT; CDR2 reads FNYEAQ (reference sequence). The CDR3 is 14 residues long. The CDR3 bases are TGTGCTAGCAGCTTAGCGGGGCCTAAAGAGACCCAGTACTTC. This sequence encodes CASSLAGPKETQYF.

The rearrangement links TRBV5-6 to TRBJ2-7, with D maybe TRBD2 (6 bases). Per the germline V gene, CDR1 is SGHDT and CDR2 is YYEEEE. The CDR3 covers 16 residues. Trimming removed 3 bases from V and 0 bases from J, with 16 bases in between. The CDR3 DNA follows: TGTGCCAGCAGCTCCAGACTGGGACTGAGCTCCTACGAGCAGTACTTC. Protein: CASSSRLGLSSYEQYF.

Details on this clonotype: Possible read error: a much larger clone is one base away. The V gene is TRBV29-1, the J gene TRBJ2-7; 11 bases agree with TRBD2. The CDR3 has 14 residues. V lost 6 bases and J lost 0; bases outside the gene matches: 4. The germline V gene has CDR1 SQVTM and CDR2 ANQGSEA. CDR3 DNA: TGCAGCGTGGTGACTAGCGGGAACTCCTACGAGCAGTACTTC. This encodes CSVVTSGNSYEQYF.

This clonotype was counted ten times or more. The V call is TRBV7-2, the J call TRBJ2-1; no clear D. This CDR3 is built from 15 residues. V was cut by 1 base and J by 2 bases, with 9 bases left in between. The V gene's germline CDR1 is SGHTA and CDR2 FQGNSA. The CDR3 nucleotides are TGTGCCAGCAGCTTAGGGAGTTGGGCCTACAATGAGCAGTTCTTC. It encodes CASSLGSWAYNEQFF.

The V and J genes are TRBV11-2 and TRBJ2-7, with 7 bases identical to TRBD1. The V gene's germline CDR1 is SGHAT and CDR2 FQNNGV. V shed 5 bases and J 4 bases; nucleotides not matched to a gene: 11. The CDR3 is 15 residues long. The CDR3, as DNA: TGTGCCAGCAGCGGGAGACAGGGATCGTTATACGAGCAGTACTTC. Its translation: CASSGRQGSLYEQYF.

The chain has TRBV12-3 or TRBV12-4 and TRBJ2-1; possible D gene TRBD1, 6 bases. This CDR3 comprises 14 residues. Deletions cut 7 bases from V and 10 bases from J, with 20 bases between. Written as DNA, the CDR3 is TGTGCCAGCACCCCGGGGCAGGGGAGTGGGGAGCAGTTCTTC. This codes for CASTPGQGSGEQFF.

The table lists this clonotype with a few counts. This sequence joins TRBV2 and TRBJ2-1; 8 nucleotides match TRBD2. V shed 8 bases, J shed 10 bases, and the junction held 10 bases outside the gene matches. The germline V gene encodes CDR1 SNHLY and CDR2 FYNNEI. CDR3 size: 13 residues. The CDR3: CASGLAAPLEQFF. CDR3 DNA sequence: TGTGCCAGCGGACTAGCAGCCCCCCTCGAGCAGTTCTTC.

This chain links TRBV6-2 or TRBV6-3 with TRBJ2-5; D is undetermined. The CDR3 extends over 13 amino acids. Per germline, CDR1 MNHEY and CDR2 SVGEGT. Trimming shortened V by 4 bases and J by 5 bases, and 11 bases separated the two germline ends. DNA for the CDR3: TGTGCCAGCAGTTCTCCCCTTCTGGAGACCCAGTACTTC. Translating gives CASSSPLLETQYF.